The 7 T cell receptor beta chains given below trace back to one sample, sequenced in a study of cytomegalovirus exposure and HLA in healthy donors. The PCR made use of 60 Vbeta and 13 Jbeta primers. Clones were read by immunoSEQ multiplex PCR, and TCRdb kept only the in-frame ones, dropping some. The sample holds about 93,000 clones, over 75% seen once. Sequencing was carried out using PBMCs. Receptors were obtained from a man over 45 in good health and CMV-seronegative.

The chain is built from TRBV10-3 and TRBJ2-1, with 9 nucleotides matching TRBD1. V lost 9 bases, J lost 0 bases, and 15 bases stayed unmatched. The length of the CDR3 is 18 residues. The germline V gene encodes CDR1 ENHRY and CDR2 SYGVKD. In nucleotides, the CDR3 is TGTGCCATTCGAATGCCGGGACAGGGACGTAGCTCCTACAATGAGCAGTTCTTC. Encoded protein: CAIRMPGQGRSSYNEQFF.

The chain is built from TRBV2 and TRBJ1-5, with TRBD1 identical over 8 bases. CDR1 and CDR2 (germline): SNHLY, FYNNEI. CDR3 size: 15 residues. Trimming cost V 6 bases and J 0 bases; bases outside gene matches: 4. The CDR3 sequence is CASSLQGVSNQPQHF. In nucleotides, the CDR3 is TGTGCCAGCAGCCTACAGGGGGTTAGCAATCAGCCCCAGCATTTT.

The chain is built from TRBV9 and TRBJ2-3, with 8 bases matching TRBD2. The length of the CDR3 is 14 residues. Germline V CDR1 and CDR2: SGDLS, YYNGEE. V dropped 6 bases and J dropped 6; count of bases not matched to a gene: 9. CDR3 in DNA: TGTGCCAGCACCACGGGAGGGTCAGGGGATACGCAGTATTTT. Residues: CASTTGGSGDTQYF.

V usage is TRBV28 and J usage is TRBJ2-2; 8 bases are a match to TRBD1. Germline trimming cut 4 bases from V and 6 bases from J; bases unmatched to any gene: 13. Germline CDR1 MDHEN, CDR2 SYDVKM. The CDR3 spans 17 residues. CDR3 sequence reads: CASSSAVRTGFAGELFF. The CDR3 coding sequence is TGTGCCAGCAGTTCTGCCGTGAGGACAGGGTTCGCCGGGGAGCTGTTTTTT.

This clone was seen a handful of times. The chain couples TRBV9 to TRBJ2-7; TRBD2 agrees at 9 bases. Trimming cost V 0 bases and J 1 base; bases outside gene matches: 8. CDR3 length: 17 residues. The germline V gene has CDR1 SGDLS and CDR2 YYNGEE. CDR3 nucleotides: TGTGCCAGCAGCGTAGGAAATAGCGGGAGTGTTTCCTACGAGCAGTACTTC. Amino acid sequence: CASSVGNSGSVSYEQYF.

V and J are TRBV6-6 and TRBJ2-7, with D possibly TRBD1 on 6 matching bases. Germline values: CDR1 MNHNY, CDR2 SVGAGI (reference sequence). V shed 0 bases and J shed 1 base, with 7 bases lying between them. The CDR3 consists of 14 residues. The CDR3 here is CASSYSDSSYEQYF. In nucleotides, the CDR3 is TGTGCCAGCAGTTACTCGGACAGTTCCTACGAGCAGTACTTC.

CDR3 nucleotides: TGTGCCAGTAGTAATAGACAGGGGGACTTCTATGGCTACACCTTC. Amino acids: CASSNRQGDFYGYTF. V usage is TRBV19 and J usage is TRBJ1-2, with 9 bases matching TRBD1. The J segment lost 4 bases and the V segment lost 4 bases, leaving 7 bases of the junction unmatched. CDR1 is LNHDA, CDR2 SQIVND, per germline (reference sequence). CDR3 length equals 15 residues.